This T cell receptor (beta chain) emerged from a study of cytomegalovirus exposure and HLA in healthy donors. General observations from the study: The analysis excluded some indistinguishable V segments, including TRBV6-2 and TRBV6-3.

The CDR3 totals 14 residues. Trimming took 8 bases from V and 11 from J; bases not matched to a gene: 15. Per the germline V gene, CDR1 is SGHRS and CDR2 is YFSETQ. Primers for the PCR totalled 60 Vbeta and 13 Jbeta. The repertoire was sequenced with immunoSEQ multiplex PCR; TCRdb's copy has only in-frame clones and lacks some. The table lists about 110,000 clones, around 81% of them singletons. Concerning this clone itself: Antigen unknown.

What was sequenced was PBMCs. The receptor was isolated from a woman between 25 and 40 years old in good health and CMV-seronegative. V gene TRBV5-1 combines with J gene TRBJ2-5, with TRBD1 matching over 10 bases. The CDR3 DNA reads as TGCGCCAGTACCGGGACAGGGGATCTCCTCGGGCAGTACTTC. Its protein product is CASTGTGDLLGQYF. Drawing the rest from reference TRBV5-1 and TRBJ2-5, the complete variable domain is KAGVTQTPRYLIKTRGQQVTLSCSPISGHRSVSWYQQTPGQGLQFLFEYFSETQRNKGNFPGRFSGRQFSNSRSEMNVSTLELGDSALYLCASTGTGDLLGQYFGPGTRLLVL.